These T cell receptor beta chains were read from a single sample in a study of control samples from healthy donors and cancer patients. Produced via immunoSEQ multiplex PCR; TCRdb's table is partial and in-frame only. Found here are over 150,000 clones, less than 95% of them singletons; the top ten hold around 15%. Input material: PBMCs. The receptors shown here come from a man between 60 and 70 years old with colorectal cancer. Each CDR3 is given with its conserved first and last residue. A D gene is named only where the DNA matches it firmly. Not all rows give a size; the values are once, few, many and, for expanded clones, a class.

size,J,D,V,DNA,CDR3
NA,TRBJ1-5,NA,TRBV6-2/TRBV6-3,TGTGCCAGCAGTACGGGGGCGGACCCTCCCCAGCATTTT,CASSTGADPPQHF
NA,TRBJ1-2,NA,TRBV6-2/TRBV6-3,TGTGCCAGCAGTGCCCGGGGCAGGGTAATTGGCTACACCTTC,CASSARGRVIGYTF
once,TRBJ1-1,NA,TRBV30,TGTGCCTGGCAAACAGGGCCGAACACTGAAGCTTTCTTT,CAWQTGPNTEAFF
NA,TRBJ2-5,NA,TRBV6-6,TGTGCCAGCAGTTACCGTCAAGAGACCCAGTACTTC,CASSYRQETQYF
NA,TRBJ2-5,TRBD2,TRBV12-3/TRBV12-4,TGTGCCACCGAGGGACTAGATGAGACCCAGTACTTC,CATEGLDETQYF
NA,TRBJ2-7,TRBD1,TRBV2,TGTGCCAGCAGTGCCCCTCAGACAGGGGCCGGTGAGCAGTACTTC,CASSAPQTGAGEQYF
NA,TRBJ1-2,NA,TRBV5-4,TGTGCCAGCAGCTTGGGGGGGTTGGACTATGGCTACACCTTC,CASSLGGLDYGYTF
NA,TRBJ2-5,NA,TRBV27,TGTGCCAGCAGTTTATCCTCCGGGGGAAACCAAGAGACCCAGTACTTC,CASSLSSGGNQETQYF
NA,TRBJ2-1,NA,TRBV5-6,TGTGCCAGCAGCGCACCCAGAGGAGATGAGCAGTTCTTC,CASSAPRGDEQFF
once,TRBJ2-6,TRBD2,TRBV27,TGTGCCAGCAGCGGCGGGGGTTCTGGGGCCAACGTCCTGACTTTC,CASSGGGSGANVLTF
NA,TRBJ2-7,TRBD1,TRBV5-1,TGCGCCAGCAGCTTGGGACGGACAGGGGGTGCCTACGAGCAGTACTTC,CASSLGRTGGAYEQYF
once,TRBJ2-2,NA,TRBV13,TGTGCCAGCAGCCGCAACTCGGTGCAGGGGAACACCGGGGAGCTGTTTTTT,CASSRNSVQGNTGELFF
NA,TRBJ2-3,TRBD2,TRBV4-3,TGCGCCAGCAGCCATACTAGCGGGGCCACAGATACGCAGTATTTT,CASSHTSGATDTQYF
NA,TRBJ1-4,NA,TRBV12-3/TRBV12-4,TGTGCCAGCCTACCAGGGACAACTGAAAAACTGTTTTTT,CASLPGTTEKLFF
NA,TRBJ1-1,NA,TRBV4-1,TGCGCCAGCCGACACGGACAGTTGTTCTTT,CASRHGQLFF
NA,TRBJ1-2,NA,TRBV24-1,TGTGCCACCAGTGCTGGGCCTAACTATGGCTACACCTTC,CATSAGPNYGYTF
NA,TRBJ1-4,NA,TRBV6-2/TRBV6-3,TGTGCCAGCAGTAGGGGGAATGAAAAACTGTTTTTT,CASSRGNEKLFF